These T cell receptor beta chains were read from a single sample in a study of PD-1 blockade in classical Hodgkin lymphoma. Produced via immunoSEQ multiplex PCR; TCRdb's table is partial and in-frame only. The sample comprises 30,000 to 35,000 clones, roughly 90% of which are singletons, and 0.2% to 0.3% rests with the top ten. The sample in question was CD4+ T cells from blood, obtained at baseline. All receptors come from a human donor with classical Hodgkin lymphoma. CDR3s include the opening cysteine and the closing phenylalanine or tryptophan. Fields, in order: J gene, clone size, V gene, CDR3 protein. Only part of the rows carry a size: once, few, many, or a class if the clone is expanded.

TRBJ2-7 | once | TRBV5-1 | CASRGGSYEQYF
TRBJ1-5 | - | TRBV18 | CASSPGHGTNQPQHF
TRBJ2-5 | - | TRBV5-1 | CASSRLAGVGETQYF
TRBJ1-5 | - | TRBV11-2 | CASSLSGDSNQPQHF
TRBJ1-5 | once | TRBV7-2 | CASSLEGVAYNQPQHF
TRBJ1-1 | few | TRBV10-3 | CAISPRTGTEAFF
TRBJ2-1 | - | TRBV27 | CASSLTRGEQFF
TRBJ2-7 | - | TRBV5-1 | CASSFRGREGRYEQYF
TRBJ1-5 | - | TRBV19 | CASSIGTQGHF
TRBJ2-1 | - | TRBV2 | CASSSGASGRSYNEQFF
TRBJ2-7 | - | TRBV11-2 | CASSLEGQGIYEQYF
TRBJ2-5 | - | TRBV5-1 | CASSDRVEETQYF
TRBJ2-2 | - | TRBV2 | CASSELAGVTGELFF
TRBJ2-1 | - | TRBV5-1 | CASSLGGGRANEQFF
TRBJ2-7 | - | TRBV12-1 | CASSWWTSGSYEQYF
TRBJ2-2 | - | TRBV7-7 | CASSLRPSGAVGHDTGELFF
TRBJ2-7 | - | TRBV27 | CASSFPGTGEQYF
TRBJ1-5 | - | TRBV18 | CASSPSSGLIVAQHF
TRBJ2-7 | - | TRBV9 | CASSRGGLSSYEQYF
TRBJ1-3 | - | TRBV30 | CAWLSVSSSGNTIYF
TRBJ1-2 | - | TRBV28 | CASQQGGNYGYTF
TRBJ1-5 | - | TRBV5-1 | CASSLGGYNQPQHF
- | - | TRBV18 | CASSREPGQAYEQYF
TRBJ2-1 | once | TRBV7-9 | CASSLTPAGLYNEQFF
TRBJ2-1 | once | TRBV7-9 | CASSPGQIQWGAYNEQFF
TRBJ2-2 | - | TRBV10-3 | CAIKSDNTGELFF
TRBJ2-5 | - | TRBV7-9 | CASSLDSGGVQYF
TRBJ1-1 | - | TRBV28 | CASREGAMGNTEAFF
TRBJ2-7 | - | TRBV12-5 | CASGQVNLYEQYF
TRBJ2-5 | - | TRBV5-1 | CASSLTAQFEETQYF
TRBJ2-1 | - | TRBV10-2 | CASSDVVLAGALNNEQFF
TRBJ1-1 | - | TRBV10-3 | CAIRQGLNTEAFF
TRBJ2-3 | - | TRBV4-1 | CASSFPSPSLAGDPPRTDTQYF
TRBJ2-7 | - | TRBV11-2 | CASSSTQGQGFYEQYF
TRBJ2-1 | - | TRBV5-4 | CASSLGTSGYNEQFF
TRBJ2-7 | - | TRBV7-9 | CASRLRLAGEAGEQYF
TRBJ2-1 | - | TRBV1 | CTSSQRKAAEYNEQFF
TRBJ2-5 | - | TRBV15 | CATSRESRGGETQYF
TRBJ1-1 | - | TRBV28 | CASTKLTEAFF
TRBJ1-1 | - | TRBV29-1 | CSAHRGTEAFF